Below are 6 T cell receptor beta chains sequenced from a single sample in a study of a mutant IDH1 vaccine in newly diagnosed glioma. Their target antigens are unknown. Here immunoSEQ multiplex PCR was the method, and the copy in TCRdb shows in-frame clones only, minus some. The repertoire holds approximately 45,000 clones, approximately 90% seen once, with 5.7% in the top ten. Time point defined: week 35, safety follow-up. Vaccination used 300 ug of mutant IDH1 20-mer peptide per dose, with topical imiquimod. Here the sequenced sample was PBMCs, taken from a glioma patient whose treatment included an IDH1 peptide vaccine. The receptors stem from a woman aged 40 to 50 with glioma.

V gene TRBV4-2 combines with J gene TRBJ1-1; 7 bases are shared with TRBD1. With V trimmed by 6 bases and J by 4 bases, 8 bases remained unmatched. The CDR3 runs 14 residues. Germline assignment: CDR1 LGHNA and CDR2 YNFKEQ. CDR3 in amino acids: CASSSRTGRTEAFF. As DNA, the CDR3 is TGTGCCAGCAGTTCCCGGACAGGACGCACTGAAGCTTTCTTT.

The chain carries TRBV4-1 and TRBJ2-7; D may be TRBD2 (5 bases). V gave up 4 bases and J gave up 0 bases, with 16 bases separating them. The CDR3 runs 16 residues. CDR1 is MGHRA and CDR2 is YSYEKL in the germline V gene. The CDR3 DNA reads as TGCGCCAGCAGCCTCGGCGGGTTAGGGAGCTCCTACGAGCAGTACTTC. Translated: CASSLGGLGSSYEQYF.

This clone came up once. The chain employs TRBV5-4 and TRBJ2-7, with TRBD2 identical over 9 bases. CDR1 is SGHNT, CDR2 YYREEE, per germline (reference sequence). The J segment lost 5 bases and the V segment lost 4 bases, leaving 16 bases of the junction unmatched. The CDR3 is made up of 17 amino acids. CDR3 coding DNA: TGTGCCAGCAGCCCGTCGTGGGCTAGCGGGAAAGTCCACGAGCAGTACTTC. It codes for CASSPSWASGKVHEQYF.

V gene TRBV6-1 combines with J gene TRBJ2-5, with a weak D call TRBD2 (6 bases). CDR1 is MNHNS and CDR2 is SASEGT in the germline V gene. The CDR3 loop spans 14 amino acids. Trimming took off 6 bases at V and 3 bases at J, with 14 bases between the two ends. The CDR3 coding sequence is TGTGCCAGCAGCGCCGGGACTGCTAAAGAGACCCAGTACTTC. Translating gives CASSAGTAKETQYF.

V is TRBV5-6 and J is TRBJ1-1; TRBD1 matches at 9 bases. Per the germline V gene, CDR1 is SGHDT and CDR2 is YYEEEE. The V gene end was trimmed by 4 bases and the J gene end by 5 bases; junction bases not matched to a gene: 9. This CDR3 region has 15 residues. Here the CDR3 DNA reads TGTGCCAGCAGCGTTCCCGGGACAGGGAGGACTGAAGCTTTCTTT. Translating it yields CASSVPGTGRTEAFF. The whole variable domain, filled in from reference TRBV5-6 and TRBJ1-1, reads DAGVTQSPTHLIKTRGQQVTLRCSPKSGHDTVSWYQQALGQGPQFIFQYYEEEERQRGNFPDRFSGHQFPNYSSELNVNALLLGDSALYLCASSVPGTGRTEAFFGQGTRLTVV.

This clone has only one observation. The V gene is TRBV5-1, the J gene TRBJ2-5, with 7 positions matching TRBD1. CDR3 length: 14 residues. The germline V gene has CDR1 SGHRS and CDR2 YFSETQ. V was clipped by 1 base and J by 2 bases; unmatched bases: 2. CDR3 in DNA: TGCGCCAGCAGCTTGAAGGACAGGCAAGAGACCCAGTACTTC. Encoded protein: CASSLKDRQETQYF.